The 2 T cell receptor beta chains reported below all come from one sample, sequenced in a study of control samples from healthy donors and cancer patients. Assay used: immunoSEQ multiplex PCR; TCRdb lists only in-frame clones, some missing. The table has 95,000 to 130,000 clones, around 91% seen once; the top ten hold about 1.1%. The specimen was PBMCs. The receptor source for this set is a woman aged 50 to 60 with colorectal cancer.

V gene TRBV4-1 combines with J gene TRBJ1-2; 7 bases agree with TRBD1. The CDR3 sequence is 16 residues long. The V segment lost 1 base and the J segment 8 bases; nucleotides outside the gene matches: 13. Germline V gene lookup returns CDR1 MGHRA and CDR2 YSYEKL. CDR3 protein: CASSQGQGDFSMGYTF. In nucleotides, the CDR3 is TGCGCCAGCAGCCAAGGACAGGGCGATTTTTCCATGGGCTACACCTTC.

Here the CDR3 reads CASSEARDQPQHF. CDR3 nucleotide sequence: TGTGCCAGCAGTGAAGCGCGGGATCAGCCCCAGCATTTT. V gene TRBV2 combines with J gene TRBJ1-5, with D uncertain. The V and J ends lost 0 bases and 5 bases respectively, with 5 bases between them. The CDR3 loop spans 13 amino acids. Germline V gene lookup returns CDR1 SNHLY and CDR2 FYNNEI. The whole variable domain, filled in from reference TRBV2 and TRBJ1-5, reads EPEVTQTPSHQVTQMGQEVILRCVPISNHLYFYWYRQILGQKVEFLVSFYNNEISEKSEIFDDQFSVERPDGSNFTLKIRSTKLEDSAMYFCASSEARDQPQHFGDGTRLSIL.